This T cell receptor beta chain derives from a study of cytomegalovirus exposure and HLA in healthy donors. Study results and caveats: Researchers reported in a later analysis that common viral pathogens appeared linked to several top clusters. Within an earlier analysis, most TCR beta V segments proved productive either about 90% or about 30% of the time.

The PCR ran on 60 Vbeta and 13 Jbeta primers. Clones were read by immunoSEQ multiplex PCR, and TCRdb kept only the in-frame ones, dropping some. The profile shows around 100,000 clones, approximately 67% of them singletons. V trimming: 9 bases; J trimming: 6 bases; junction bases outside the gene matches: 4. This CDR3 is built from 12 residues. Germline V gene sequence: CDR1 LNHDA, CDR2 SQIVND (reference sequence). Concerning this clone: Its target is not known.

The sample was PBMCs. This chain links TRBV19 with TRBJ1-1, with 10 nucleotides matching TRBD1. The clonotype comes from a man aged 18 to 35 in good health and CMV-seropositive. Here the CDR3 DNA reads TGTGCCAGCCGGGACAGGGGTTCTGAAGCTTTCTTT. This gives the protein CASRDRGSEAFF.